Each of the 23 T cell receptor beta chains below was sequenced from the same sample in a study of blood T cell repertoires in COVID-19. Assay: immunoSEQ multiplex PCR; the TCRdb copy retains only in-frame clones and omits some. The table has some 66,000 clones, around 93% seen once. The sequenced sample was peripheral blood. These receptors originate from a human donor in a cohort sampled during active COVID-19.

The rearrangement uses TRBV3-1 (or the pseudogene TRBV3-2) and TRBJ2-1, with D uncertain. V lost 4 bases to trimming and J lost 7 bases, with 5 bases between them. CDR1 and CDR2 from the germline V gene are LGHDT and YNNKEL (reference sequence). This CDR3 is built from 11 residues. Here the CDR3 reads CASSLLNEQFF. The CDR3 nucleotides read TGTGCCAGCAGCCTTCTGAATGAGCAGTTCTTC.

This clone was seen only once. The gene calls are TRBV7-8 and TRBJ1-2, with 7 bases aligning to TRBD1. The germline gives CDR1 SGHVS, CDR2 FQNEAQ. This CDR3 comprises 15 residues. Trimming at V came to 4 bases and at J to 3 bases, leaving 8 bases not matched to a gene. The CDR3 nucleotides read TGTGCCAGCAGCTGGCCGGGACAGCATTACTATGGCTACACCTTC. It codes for CASSWPGQHYYGYTF.

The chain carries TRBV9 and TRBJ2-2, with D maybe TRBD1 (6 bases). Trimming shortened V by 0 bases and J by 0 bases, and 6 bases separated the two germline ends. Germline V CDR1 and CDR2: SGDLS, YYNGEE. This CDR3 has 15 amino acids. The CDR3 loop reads CASSVEGANTGELFF. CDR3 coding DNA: TGTGCCAGCAGCGTAGAGGGGGCGAACACCGGGGAGCTGTTTTTT.

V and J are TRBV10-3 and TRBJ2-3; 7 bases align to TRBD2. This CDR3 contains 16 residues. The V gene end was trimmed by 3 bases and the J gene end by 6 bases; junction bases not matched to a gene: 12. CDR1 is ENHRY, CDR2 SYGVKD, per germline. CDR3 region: CAISDPSGGQEDTQYF. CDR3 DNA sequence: TGTGCCATCAGTGACCCTAGCGGAGGGCAGGAGGATACGCAGTATTTT.

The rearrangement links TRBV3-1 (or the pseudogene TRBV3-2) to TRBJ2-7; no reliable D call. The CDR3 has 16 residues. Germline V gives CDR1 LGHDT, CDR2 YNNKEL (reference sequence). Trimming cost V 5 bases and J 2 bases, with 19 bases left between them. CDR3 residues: CASSNYPDGFPYEQYF. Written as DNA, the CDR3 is TGTGCCAGCAGCAATTACCCAGACGGGTTCCCCTACGAGCAGTACTTC.

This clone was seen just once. CDR3 nucleotide sequence: TGTGCCAGTAGCCCGGGAGTGTTTACGAACACTGAAGCTTTCTTT. This codes for CASSPGVFTNTEAFF. The J gene is TRBJ1-1, the V gene TRBV19; no clear D gene. V was cut by 6 bases and J by 1 base, with 15 bases left in between. The CDR3 has 15 amino acids. Germline values: CDR1 LNHDA, CDR2 SQIVND (reference sequence).

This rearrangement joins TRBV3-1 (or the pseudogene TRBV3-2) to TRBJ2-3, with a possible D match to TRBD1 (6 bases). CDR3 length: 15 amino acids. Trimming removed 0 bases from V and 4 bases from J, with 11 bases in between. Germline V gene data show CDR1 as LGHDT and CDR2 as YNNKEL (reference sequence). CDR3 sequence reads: CASSQEQGFADTQYF. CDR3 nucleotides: TGTGCCAGCAGCCAAGAACAGGGATTCGCAGATACGCAGTATTTT.

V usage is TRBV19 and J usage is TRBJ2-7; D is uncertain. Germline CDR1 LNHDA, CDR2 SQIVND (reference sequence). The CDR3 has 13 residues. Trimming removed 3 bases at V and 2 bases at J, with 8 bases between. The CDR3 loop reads CASSIDSPYEQYF. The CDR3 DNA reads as TGTGCCAGTAGTATTGACTCCCCCTACGAGCAGTACTTC. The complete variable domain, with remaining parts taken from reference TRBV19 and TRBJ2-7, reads DGGITQSPKYLFRKEGQNVTLSCEQNLNHDAMYWYRQDPGQGLRLIYYSQIVNDFQKGDIAEGYSVSREKKESFPLTVTSAQKNPTAFYLCASSIDSPYEQYFGPGTRLTVT.

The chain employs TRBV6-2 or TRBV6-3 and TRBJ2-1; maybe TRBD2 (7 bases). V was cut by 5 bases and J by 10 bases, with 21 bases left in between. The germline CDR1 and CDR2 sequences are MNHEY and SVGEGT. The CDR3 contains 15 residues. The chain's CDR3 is CASSNRQEAGFEQFF. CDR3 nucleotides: TGTGCCAGCAGTAACCGACAGGAAGCGGGGTTCGAGCAGTTCTTC.

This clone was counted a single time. The DNA of the CDR3 is TGCGCCAGCTCGGTCGGAACAGGGACCTCTGGAAACACCATATATTTT. The encoded protein is CASSVGTGTSGNTIYF. The chain couples TRBV5-1 to TRBJ1-3; D possibly corresponds to TRBD1 (6 bases). Germline CDR1 and CDR2: SGHRS and YFSETQ. Trimming took off 7 bases at V and 0 bases at J, with 17 bases between the two ends. This CDR3 contains 16 residues. Drawing the rest from reference TRBV5-1 and TRBJ1-3, the complete variable domain is KAGVTQTPRYLIKTRGQQVTLSCSPISGHRSVSWYQQTPGQGLQFLFEYFSETQRNKGNFPGRFSGRQFSNSRSEMNVSTLELGDSALYLCASSVGTGTSGNTIYFGEGSWLTVV.

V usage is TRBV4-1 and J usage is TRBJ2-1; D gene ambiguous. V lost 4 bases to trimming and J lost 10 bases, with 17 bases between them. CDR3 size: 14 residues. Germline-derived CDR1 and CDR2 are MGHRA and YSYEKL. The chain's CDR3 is CASSLASSSSEQFF. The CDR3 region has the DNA TGCGCCAGCAGCCTCGCTTCCTCTAGTAGCGAGCAGTTCTTC.

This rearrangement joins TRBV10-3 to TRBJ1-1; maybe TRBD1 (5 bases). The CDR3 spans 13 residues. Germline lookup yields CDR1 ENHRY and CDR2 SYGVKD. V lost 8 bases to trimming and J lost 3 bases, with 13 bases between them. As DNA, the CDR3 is TGTGCCATCGGGTCGGGGGAAGACACTGAAGCTTTCTTT. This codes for CAIGSGEDTEAFF.

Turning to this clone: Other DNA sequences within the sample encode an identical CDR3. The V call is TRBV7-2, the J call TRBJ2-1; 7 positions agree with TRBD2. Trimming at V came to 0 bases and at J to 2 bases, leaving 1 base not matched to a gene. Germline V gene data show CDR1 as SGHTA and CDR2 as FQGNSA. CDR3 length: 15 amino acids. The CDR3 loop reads CASSLAGGAYNEQFF. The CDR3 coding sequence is TGTGCCAGCAGCTTAGCGGGGGGGGCCTACAATGAGCAGTTCTTC.

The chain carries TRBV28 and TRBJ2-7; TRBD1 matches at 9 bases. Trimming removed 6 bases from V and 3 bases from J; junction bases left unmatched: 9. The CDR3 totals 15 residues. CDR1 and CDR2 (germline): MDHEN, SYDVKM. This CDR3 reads CASRPTGQGLYEQYF. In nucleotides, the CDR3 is TGTGCCAGCAGACCTACGGGACAGGGACTCTACGAGCAGTACTTC.

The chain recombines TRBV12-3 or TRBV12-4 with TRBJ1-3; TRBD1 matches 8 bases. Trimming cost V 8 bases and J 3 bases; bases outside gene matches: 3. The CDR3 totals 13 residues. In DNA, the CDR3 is TGTGCCAGCTGGACAGGGCGTGGAAACACCATATATTTT. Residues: CASWTGRGNTIYF.

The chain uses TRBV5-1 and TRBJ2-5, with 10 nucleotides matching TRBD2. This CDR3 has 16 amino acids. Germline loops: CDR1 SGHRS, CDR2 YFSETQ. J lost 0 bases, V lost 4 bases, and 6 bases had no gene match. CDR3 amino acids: CASSTAGGPYQETQYF. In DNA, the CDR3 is TGCGCCAGCAGCACAGCGGGGGGGCCCTACCAAGAGACCCAGTACTTC.

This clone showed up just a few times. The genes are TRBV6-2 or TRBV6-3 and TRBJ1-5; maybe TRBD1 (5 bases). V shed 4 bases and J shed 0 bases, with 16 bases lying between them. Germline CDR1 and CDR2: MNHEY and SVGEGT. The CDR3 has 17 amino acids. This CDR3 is CASSSPLGDSSNQPQHF. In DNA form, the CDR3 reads TGTGCCAGCAGTTCCCCACTTGGCGACAGTAGCAATCAGCCCCAGCATTTT.

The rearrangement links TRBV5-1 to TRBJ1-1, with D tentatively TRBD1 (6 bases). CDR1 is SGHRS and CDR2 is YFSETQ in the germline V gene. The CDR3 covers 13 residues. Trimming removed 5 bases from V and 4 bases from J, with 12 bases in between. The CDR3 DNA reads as TGCGCCAGCAGATACACAGGGACCACTGAAGCTTTCTTT. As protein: CASRYTGTTEAFF.

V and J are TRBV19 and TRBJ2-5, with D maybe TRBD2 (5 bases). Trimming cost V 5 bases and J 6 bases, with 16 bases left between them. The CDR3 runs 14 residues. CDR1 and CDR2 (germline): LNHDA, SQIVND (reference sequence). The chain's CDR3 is CASSPFVGEKTQYF. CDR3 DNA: TGTGCCAGTAGTCCCTTTGTTGGGGAGAAGACCCAGTACTTC.

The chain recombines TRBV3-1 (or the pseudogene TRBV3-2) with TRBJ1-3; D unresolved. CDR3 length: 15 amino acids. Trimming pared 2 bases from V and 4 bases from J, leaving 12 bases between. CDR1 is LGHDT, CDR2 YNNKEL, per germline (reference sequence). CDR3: CASSQPASRGNTIYF. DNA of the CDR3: TGTGCCAGCAGCCAACCCGCTTCGCGCGGAAACACCATATATTTT.

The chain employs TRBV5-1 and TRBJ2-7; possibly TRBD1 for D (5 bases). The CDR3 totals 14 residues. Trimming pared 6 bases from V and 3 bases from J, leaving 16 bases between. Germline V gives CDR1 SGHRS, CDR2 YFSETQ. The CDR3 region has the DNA TGCGCCAGCACTGCGCTGGGGCTTAGCTACGAGCAGTACTTC. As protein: CASTALGLSYEQYF. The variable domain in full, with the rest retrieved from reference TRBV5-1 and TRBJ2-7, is KAGVTQTPRYLIKTRGQQVTLSCSPISGHRSVSWYQQTPGQGLQFLFEYFSETQRNKGNFPGRFSGRQFSNSRSEMNVSTLELGDSALYLCASTALGLSYEQYFGPGTRLTVT.

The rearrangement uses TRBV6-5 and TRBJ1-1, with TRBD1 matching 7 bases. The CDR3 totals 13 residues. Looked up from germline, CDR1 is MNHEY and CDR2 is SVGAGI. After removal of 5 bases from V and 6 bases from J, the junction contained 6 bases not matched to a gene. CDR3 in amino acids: CASSTDREPEAFF. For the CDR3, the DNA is TGTGCCAGCAGTACCGACAGGGAACCTGAAGCTTTCTTT.

CDR3: CASSQRTLTSGSETQYF. The DNA of the CDR3 is TGCGCCAGCAGCCAAAGAACTTTGACTAGCGGGAGTGAGACCCAGTACTTC. J is TRBJ2-5 and V is TRBV4-1; 12 positions match TRBD2. The ends lost 2 bases at V and 5 bases at J; junction bases unmatched: 9. CDR1 and CDR2 from the germline V gene are MGHRA and YSYEKL. The CDR3 runs 17 residues.